Sequencing of this T cell receptor (beta chain) was carried out in a study of cytomegalovirus exposure and HLA in healthy donors. With regard to this clone: What it recognizes is unknown.

Overall study findings and caveats: Data from an earlier analysis indicated that most TCR beta V segments were productive either about 90% or about 30% of the time.

V was trimmed by 3 bases and J by 7 bases, leaving 9 bases between them. Germline CDR1 is SQVTM and CDR2 is ANQGSEA. This CDR3 has 11 amino acids. The PCR ran on 60 Vbeta and 13 Jbeta primers. Some clones are missing from TCRdb's copy, which holds only in-frame ones; the method was immunoSEQ multiplex PCR. The sample lists 60,000 or so clones; 65% to 90% were seen once. The specimen was PBMCs. The sequence was collected from a female donor in good health and CMV-seronegative. The chain joins TRBV29-1 to TRBJ1-1; perhaps TRBD1 as D (6 bases). Here the CDR3 reads CSVEDSREAFF. In nucleotides, the CDR3 is TGCAGCGTTGAGGACAGCCGTGAAGCTTTCTTT.